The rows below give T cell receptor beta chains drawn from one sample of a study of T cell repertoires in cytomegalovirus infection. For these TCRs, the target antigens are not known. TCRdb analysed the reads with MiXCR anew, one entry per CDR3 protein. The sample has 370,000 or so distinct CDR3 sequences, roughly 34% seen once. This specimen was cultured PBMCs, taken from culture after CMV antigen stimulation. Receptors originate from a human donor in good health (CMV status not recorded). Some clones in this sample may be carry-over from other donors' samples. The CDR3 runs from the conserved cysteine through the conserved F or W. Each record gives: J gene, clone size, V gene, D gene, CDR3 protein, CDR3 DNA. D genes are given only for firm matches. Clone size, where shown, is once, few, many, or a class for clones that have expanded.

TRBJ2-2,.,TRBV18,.,CASLRDGTGELFF,TGTGCCAGCCTCCGGGACGGAACCGGGGAGCTGTTTTTT
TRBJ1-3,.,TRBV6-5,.,CASSYSTQLPGNTIYF,TGTGCCAGCAGTTACTCGACTCAACTGCCTGGAAACACCATATATTTT
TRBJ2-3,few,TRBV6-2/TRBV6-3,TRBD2,CASSYSSGRNTDTQYF,TGTGCCAGCAGTTACTCTTCCGGGAGGAACACAGATACGCAGTATTTT
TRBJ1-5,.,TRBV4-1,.,CASSRVKASNQPQHF,TGCGCCAGCAGCCGAGTTAAGGCCAGCAATCAGCCCCAGCATTTT
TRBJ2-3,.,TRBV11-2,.,CASTPLGPDTQYF,TGTGCCAGCACCCCCCTCGGGCCAGATACGCAGTATTTT
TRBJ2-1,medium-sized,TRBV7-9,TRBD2,CASSRTSGSRRGNEQFF,TGTGCCAGCAGCCGGACTAGCGGGAGCAGGAGAGGCAATGAGCAGTTCTTC
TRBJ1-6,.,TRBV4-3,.,CASSRTTGHRFNSPLHF,TGCGCCAGCAGCCGTACCACGGGACACCGGTTTAATTCACCCCTCCACTTT
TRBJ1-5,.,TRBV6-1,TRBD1,CASSEAPRGDQPQHF,TGTGCCAGCAGTGAAGCGCCCAGGGGGGATCAGCCCCAGCATTTT
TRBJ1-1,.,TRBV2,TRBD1,CASSDTGQGGDTEAFF,TGTGCCAGCAGTGATACTGGACAGGGAGGGGACACTGAAGCTTTCTTT
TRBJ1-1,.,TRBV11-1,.,CASTLGANTEAFF,TGTGCCAGCACCCTCGGGGCGAACACTGAAGCTTTCTTT
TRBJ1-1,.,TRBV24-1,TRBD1,CATSDLVGQGAILNTEAFF,TGTGCCACCAGCGATTTGGTAGGGCAGGGGGCGATTCTGAACACTGAAGCTTTCTTT
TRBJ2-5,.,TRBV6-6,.,CASTLRGPGQETQYF,TGTGCCAGCACCCTACGGGGCCCCGGTCAAGAGACCCAGTACTTC
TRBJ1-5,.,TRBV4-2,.,CASSQVGQQGAQHF,TGTGCCAGCAGCCAAGTAGGCCAGCAGGGTGCCCAGCATTTT
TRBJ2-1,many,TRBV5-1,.,CASSLRAGGSYNEQFF,TGCGCCAGCAGTCTTCGAGCCGGAGGCTCCTACAATGAGCAGTTCTTC
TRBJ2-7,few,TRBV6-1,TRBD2,CASRTSGSYEQYF,TGTGCCTCCCGGACTAGCGGTTCCTACGAGCAGTACTTC
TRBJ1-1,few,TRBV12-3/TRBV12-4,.,CASSLGVPNTEAFF,TGTGCCAGCAGTTTGGGGGTCCCGAACACTGAAGCTTTCTTT
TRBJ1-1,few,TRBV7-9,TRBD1,CASSFDRDSGAFF,TGTGCCAGCAGCTTCGACAGGGACTCGGGAGCTTTCTTT
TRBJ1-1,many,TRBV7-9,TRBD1,CASSTQGGGTEAFF,TGTGCCAGCAGCACACAGGGGGGAGGAACTGAAGCTTTCTTT
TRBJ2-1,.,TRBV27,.,CASSPRVLGDYNEQFF,TGTGCCAGCAGTCCCCGGGTCTTGGGGGACTACAATGAGCAGTTCTTC
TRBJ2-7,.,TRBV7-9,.,CASSPTANYEQYF,TGTGCCAGCAGTCCGACAGCGAACTACGAGCAGTACTTC
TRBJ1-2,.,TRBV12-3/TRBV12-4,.,CASSLSFTGRNYGYTF,TGTGCCAGCAGTTTAAGTTTTACAGGGAGGAACTATGGCTACACCTTC
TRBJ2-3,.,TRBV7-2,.,CASRTGPRTDAQYF,TGTGCCAGCAGGACGGGGCCACGGACGGATGCGCAGTATTTT
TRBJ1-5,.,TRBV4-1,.,CASSQADSLYQPQHF,TGCGCCAGCAGCCAAGCGGACAGTTTATATCAGCCCCAGCATTTT
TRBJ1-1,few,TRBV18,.,CASSPKQGLNTEAFF,TGTGCCAGCTCACCCAAACAGGGATTGAACACTGAAGCTTTCTTT
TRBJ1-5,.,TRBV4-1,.,CASSQRPLNQPQHF,TGCGCCAGCAGCCAGCGCCCCCTTAATCAGCCCCAGCATTTT
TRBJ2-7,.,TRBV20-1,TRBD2,CSARDYTGGGEQYF,TGCAGTGCTAGAGACTATACGGGAGGGGGCGAGCAGTACTTC
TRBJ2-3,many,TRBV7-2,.,CASSRSGQSTDTQYF,TGTGCCAGCAGCCGATCCGGACAGAGCACAGATACGCAGTATTTT
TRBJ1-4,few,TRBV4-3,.,CASSQDWGVPAEKLFF,TGCGCCAGCAGCCAAGATTGGGGGGTCCCGGCTGAAAAACTGTTTTTT
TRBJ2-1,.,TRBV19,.,CASSPIAGWAYNEQFF,TGTGCCAGTAGTCCCATCGCGGGGTGGGCCTACAATGAGCAGTTCTTC
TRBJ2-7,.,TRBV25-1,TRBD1,CASSLPGTGVHEQYF,TGTGCCAGCAGTCTTCCCGGGACAGGGGTCCACGAGCAGTACTTC
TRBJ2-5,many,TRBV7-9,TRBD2,CASSLTIGLAGQETQYF,TGTGCCAGCAGCTTAACCATCGGACTAGCGGGGCAAGAGACCCAGTACTTC
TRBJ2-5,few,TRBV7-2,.,CASSLVGRLVTQYF,TGTGCCAGCAGCTTAGTTGGCAGGCTGGTTACCCAGTACTTC
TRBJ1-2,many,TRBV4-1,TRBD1,CASSQARAGGSGYTF,TGCGCCAGCAGCCAAGCTAGGGCAGGGGGTAGCGGCTACACCTTC
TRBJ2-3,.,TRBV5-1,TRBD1,CASRRTGGDTQYF,TGCGCCAGCAGAAGGACAGGGGGGGATACGCAGTATTTT
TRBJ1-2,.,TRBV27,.,CASSPTGTGYTF,TGTGCCAGCAGTCCAACAGGGACTGGCTACACCTTC
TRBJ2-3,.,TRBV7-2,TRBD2,CASSQGLAGGLDTQYF,TGTGCCAGCAGCCAAGGACTAGCGGGAGGGCTGGATACGCAGTATTTT
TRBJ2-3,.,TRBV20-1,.,CSARIPGTSPDTQYF,TGCAGTGCTAGAATCCCCGGGACATCCCCAGATACGCAGTATTTT
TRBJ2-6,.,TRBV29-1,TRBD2,CSVEGSGLAGLSGANVLTF,TGCAGCGTTGAAGGGTCGGGGCTAGCGGGCCTCTCTGGGGCCAACGTCCTGACTTTC
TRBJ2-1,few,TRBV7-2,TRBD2,CASSLVASGTNEQFF,TGTGCCAGCAGCTTAGTGGCTAGCGGGACTAATGAGCAGTTCTTC
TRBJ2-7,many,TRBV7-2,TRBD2,CASSSSGRVAYEQYF,TGTGCCAGCAGCTCTAGCGGGAGGGTCGCCTACGAGCAGTACTTC
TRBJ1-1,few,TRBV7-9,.,CASSLQRGSVTEAFF,TGTGCCAGCAGCCTCCAGAGGGGATCTGTCACTGAAGCTTTCTTT
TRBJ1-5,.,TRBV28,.,CASSPFDRSNQPQHF,TGTGCCAGCAGTCCATTCGACAGGAGCAATCAGCCCCAGCATTTT
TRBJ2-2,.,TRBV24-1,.,CATSGADRHTGELFF,TGTGCCACCAGTGGCGCCGACAGACACACCGGGGAGCTGTTTTTT
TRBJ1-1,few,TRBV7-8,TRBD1,CASSYRTGGAHTEAFF,TGTGCCAGCAGCTACCGGACAGGCGGAGCGCACACTGAAGCTTTCTTT
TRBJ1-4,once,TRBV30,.,CAWSRGAVRDEKLFF,TGTGCCTGGAGTCGTGGGGCAGTGAGAGATGAAAAACTGTTTTTT
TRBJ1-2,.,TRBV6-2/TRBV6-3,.,CSSRSADRAYGYTF,TGTTCCAGCAGGTCCGCTGACAGAGCCTATGGCTACACCTTC
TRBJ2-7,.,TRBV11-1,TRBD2,CASSLRLAGAFEQYF,TGTGCCAGCAGCCTAAGACTAGCGGGAGCTTTCGAGCAGTACTTC
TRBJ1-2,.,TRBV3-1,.,CASSQEGAYGYTF,TGTGCCAGCAGCCAAGAAGGAGCCTATGGCTACACCTTC
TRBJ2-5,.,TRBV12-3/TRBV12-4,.,CASRRGGFGETQYF,TGTGCCAGCAGGAGAGGGGGTTTCGGAGAGACCCAGTACTTC
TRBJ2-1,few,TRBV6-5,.,CASSNQGLSPSNEQFF,TGTGCCAGCAGTAACCAAGGACTATCCCCCAGCAATGAGCAGTTCTTC
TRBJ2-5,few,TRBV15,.,CATSREVGETQYF,TGTGCCACCAGCAGAGAAGTCGGGGAGACCCAGTACTTC
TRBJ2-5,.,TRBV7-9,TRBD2,CASSSTSGNQETQYF,TGTGCCAGCAGCTCGACTAGCGGGAACCAAGAGACCCAGTACTTC
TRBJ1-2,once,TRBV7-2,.,CASSLVEGLRGYTF,TGTGCCAGCAGCTTAGTTGAGGGTTTGCGAGGCTACACCTTC
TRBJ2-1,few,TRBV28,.,CASSLSTLWGRSYNEQFF,TGTGCCAGCAGTTTATCGACACTTTGGGGGCGATCCTACAATGAGCAGTTCTTC
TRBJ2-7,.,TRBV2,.,CASSAGVPYEQYF,TGTGCCAGCAGTGCCGGGGTTCCCTACGAGCAGTACTTC
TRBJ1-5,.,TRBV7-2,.,CASSLVGEQPQHF,TGTGCCAGCAGCTTAGTCGGGGAGCAGCCCCAGCATTTT
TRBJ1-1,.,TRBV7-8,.,CASSLGAGRVNTEAFF,TGTGCCAGCAGCTTAGGCGCGGGCAGGGTGAACACTGAAGCTTTCTTT